The T cell receptor (beta chain) described here comes from a study of shared clonotypes between healthy human individuals. CDR1 is SEHNR, CDR2 FQNEAQ, per germline (reference sequence). The ends were cut back, 1 base at V and 1 base at J, with 4 bases in the middle. The CDR3 is 13 amino acids. About this clone: The sample holds other DNA sequences that translate to the same CDR3.

The data were produced by immunoSEQ multiplex PCR, yet TCRdb's version contains in-frame clones alone and is incomplete. This table has 400,000 to 500,000 clones, 75% to 85% appearing once. The TCR was taken from a woman aged 40 to 55 in good health. Some clones in this sample may be carry-over from other donors' samples. Sample: PBMCs. The genes are TRBV7-9 and TRBJ1-1, with no clear D. This CDR3 is CASSLGRNTEAFF. The CDR3 bases are TGTGCCAGCAGCTTAGGCCGGAACACTGAAGCTTTCTTT. The whole variable domain, filled in from reference TRBV7-9 and TRBJ1-1, reads DTGVSQNPRHKITKRGQNVTFRCDPISEHNRLYWYRQTLGQGPEFLTYFQNEAQLEKSRLLSDRFSAERPKGSFSTLEIQRTEQGDSAMYLCASSLGRNTEAFFGQGTRLTVV.